One and the same sample provided the 27 T cell receptor beta chains below, sequenced in a study of blood T cell repertoires in COVID-19. Repertoires were generated with immunoSEQ multiplex PCR, while TCRdb's copy carries only in-frame clones and drops some. The sample includes some 130,000 clones, over 75% of them seen just once. Sequences were obtained from peripheral blood. The receptors shown here come from a human donor in a cohort sampled during active COVID-19.

V gene TRBV10-3 combines with J gene TRBJ2-7; D may be TRBD2 (6 bases). Germline V CDR1 and CDR2: ENHRY, SYGVKD. Trimming shortened V by 0 bases and J by 2 bases, and 11 bases separated the two germline ends. The CDR3 totals 15 residues. CDR3: CAISESTGDPYEQYF. The CDR3 bases are TGTGCCATCAGTGAGTCGACGGGGGATCCCTACGAGCAGTACTTC.

The chain links TRBV27 to TRBJ2-7; 7 nucleotides align to TRBD1. This CDR3 has 13 residues. From germline, CDR1 is MNHEY and CDR2 SMNVEV (reference sequence). V was clipped by 6 bases and J by 1 base; unmatched bases: 3. The CDR3 nucleotides are TGTGCCAGCAGCCGACAGGGTTCCTACGAGCAGTACGTC. This codes for CASSRQGSYEQYV.

The genes are TRBV30 and TRBJ1-1, with 7 bases that match TRBD1. J was trimmed by 7 bases and V by 3 bases; bases with no gene match: 17. The CDR3 has 16 residues. Germline V gene lookup returns CDR1 GTSNPN and CDR2 SVGIG (reference sequence). CDR3 nucleotides: TGTGCCTGGAGGAGAACCCGACAGGGAACGAGTGGTGAAGCTTTCTTT. It codes for CAWRRTRQGTSGEAFF.

The chain is built from TRBV6-4 and TRBJ1-1; possible D gene TRBD1, 6 bases. V lost 0 bases and J lost 4, with 12 bases in between. Germline-derived CDR1 and CDR2 are MRHNA and SNTAGT. The CDR3 runs 15 residues. DNA for the CDR3: TGTGCCAGCAGTGACTCGGCAGGGGCTGTCACTGAAGCTTTCTTT. Translated, it gives CASSDSAGAVTEAFF.

The chain joins TRBV6-6 to TRBJ1-5; D unclear. Germline V CDR1 and CDR2: MNHNY, SVGAGI (reference sequence). The CDR3 contains 12 residues. Trimming stripped 7 bases from V and 7 bases from J, with 11 bases between. This CDR3 is CASTRGQQPQHF. CDR3 coding DNA: TGTGCCAGCACACGGGGTCAGCAGCCCCAGCATTTT.

The chain joins TRBV6-6 to TRBJ1-2; possibly TRBD1 for D (5 bases). This CDR3 has 15 residues. Germline loops: CDR1 MNHNY, CDR2 SVGAGI (reference sequence). Trimming shortened V by 0 bases and J by 1 base, and 9 bases separated the two germline ends. As DNA, the CDR3 is TGTGCCAGCAGTTACTCGACGGGGGGTAACTATGGCTACACCTTC. This gives the protein CASSYSTGGNYGYTF.

This clone was seen repeatedly, ten times or more. The chain recombines TRBV2 with TRBJ2-2, with 9 positions matching TRBD2. The ends lost 7 bases at V and 5 bases at J; junction bases unmatched: 8. The CDR3 runs to 15 residues. The germline CDR1 and CDR2 sequences are SNHLY and FYNNEI. In nucleotides, the CDR3 is TGTGCCAGCAACGAATTAGCGGGAGTTACCGGGGAGCTGTTTTTT. As protein: CASNELAGVTGELFF.

This rearrangement joins TRBV2 to TRBJ1-1; tentative D call: TRBD1 (5 bases). Trimming pared 4 bases from V and 1 base from J, leaving 7 bases between. Looked up from germline, CDR1 is SNHLY and CDR2 is FYNNEI. The CDR3 length is 13 residues. The CDR3 DNA follows: TGTGCCAGCAGTGCTCAGGGGAACACTGAAGCTTTCTTT. It is translated as CASSAQGNTEAFF.

The gene calls are TRBV6-6 and TRBJ2-1, with D unclear. The length of the CDR3 is 15 residues. Trimming left V 5 bases short and J 0 bases short, with 11 bases between. Germline loops: CDR1 MNHNY, CDR2 SVGAGI (reference sequence). The CDR3 DNA reads TGTGCCAGCAGTCGATCAGTGAGCTCCTACAATGAGCAGTTCTTC. As protein: CASSRSVSSYNEQFF.

The J gene is TRBJ1-6, the V gene TRBV4-3; 7 bases are a match to TRBD1. This CDR3 is 16 amino acids long. V was clipped by 1 base and J by 7 bases; unmatched bases: 7. Germline V gene sequence: CDR1 LGHNA, CDR2 YSLEER. CDR3 nucleotide sequence: TGCGCCAGCAGCCAAGGGGGCGCAGGGGGGAATTCACCCCTCCACTTT. It codes for CASSQGGAGGNSPLHF.

This sequence joins TRBV9 and TRBJ2-3; 12 nucleotides agree with TRBD2. CDR3 size: 17 residues. Germline V gene lookup returns CDR1 SGDLS and CDR2 YYNGEE. V was clipped by 3 bases and J by 4 bases; unmatched bases: 9. As DNA, the CDR3 is TGTGCCAGCAGCGCCTCCCTAGCGGGGGGGCAGGCAGATACGCAGTATTTT. This codes for CASSASLAGGQADTQYF.

This chain uses TRBV19 with TRBJ1-2; no clear D gene. CDR3 size: 16 residues. V was clipped by 4 bases and J by 0 bases, with 15 bases between them. Germline assignment: CDR1 LNHDA and CDR2 SQIVND (reference sequence). For the CDR3, the DNA is TGTGCCAGTAGTACCCCCGGGTCCTTGTCTAACTATGGCTACACCTTC. This gives the protein CASSTPGSLSNYGYTF.

This chain uses TRBV29-1 with TRBJ1-1, with a possible D match to TRBD1 (5 bases). V shed 8 bases and J shed 0 bases, with 13 bases lying between them. CDR3 length: 13 amino acids. Germline V gene lookup returns CDR1 SQVTM and CDR2 ANQGSEA. CDR3 in amino acids: CSTTGGVNTEAFF. Here the CDR3 DNA reads TGCAGCACAACGGGGGGGGTGAACACTGAAGCTTTCTTT.

This chain uses TRBV5-6 with TRBJ2-6, with D uncertain. The CDR3 contains 16 residues. CDR1 and CDR2 (germline): SGHDT, YYEEEE. Trimming stripped 0 bases from V and 3 bases from J, with 10 bases between. The CDR3 spells CASSLGLPVGANVLTF. CDR3 nucleotides: TGTGCCAGCAGCTTGGGACTCCCCGTTGGGGCCAACGTCCTGACTTTC.

This chain links TRBV29-1 with TRBJ1-2; 10 bases fit TRBD1. The CDR3 spans 13 residues. The J segment lost 8 bases and the V segment lost 3 bases, leaving 6 bases of the junction unmatched. Germline V gene sequence: CDR1 SQVTM, CDR2 ANQGSEA. The CDR3 sequence: CSVDVGTGEGYTF. The CDR3 DNA sequence: TGCAGCGTTGATGTTGGGACAGGGGAGGGCTACACCTTC.

This chain connects TRBV5-8 to TRBJ1-5; D is ambiguous. Germline V gives CDR1 SGHTS, CDR2 YDEGEE. CDR3 length: 14 amino acids. V was clipped by 5 bases and J by 2 bases, with 11 bases between them. CDR3 DNA: TGTGCCAGCAGGTCTGACACCCGCAATCAGCCCCAGCATTTT. It specifies CASRSDTRNQPQHF. Combining the CDR3 with reference TRBV5-8 and TRBJ1-5 gives the whole variable domain EAGVTQSPTHLIKTRGQQATLRCSPISGHTSVYWYQQALGLGLQFLLWYDEGEERNRGNFPPRFSGRQFPNYSSELNVNALELEDSALYLCASRSDTRNQPQHFGDGTRLSIL.

The J gene is TRBJ2-3, the V gene TRBV19; maybe TRBD1 (5 bases). Germline V gene sequence: CDR1 LNHDA, CDR2 SQIVND (reference sequence). The CDR3 loop spans 13 amino acids. V was shortened by 10 bases and J by 1 base, with 12 bases between the two germline ends. This chain's CDR3 is CATDKGGTDTQYF. As DNA, the CDR3 is TGTGCCACCGATAAAGGGGGCACAGATACGCAGTATTTT.

The genes are TRBV29-1 and TRBJ1-4, with D unclear. Germline assignment: CDR1 SQVTM and CDR2 ANQGSEA. Trimming cost V 7 bases and J 8 bases, with 11 bases left between them. CDR3 length: 11 residues. The chain's CDR3 is CSGRSREKLFF. Here the CDR3 DNA reads TGCAGCGGTCGGAGTCGAGAAAAACTGTTTTTT.

In DNA form, the CDR3 reads TGTGCCACCAGCAGGAATAGCGGGGGGACGAACACCGGGGAGCTGTTTTTT. This encodes CATSRNSGGTNTGELFF. This chain uses TRBV15 with TRBJ2-2; 10 bases map to TRBD2. Per germline, CDR1 LNHNV and CDR2 YYDKDF (reference sequence). The CDR3 has 17 amino acids. V was clipped by 3 bases and J by 0 bases; unmatched bases: 4.

This chain joins TRBV5-1 and TRBJ2-7, with D perhaps TRBD1 (7 bases). V shed 3 bases and J shed 1 base, with 17 bases lying between them. The CDR3 is 16 residues long. From germline, CDR1 is SGHRS and CDR2 YFSETQ. The CDR3 bases are TGCGCCAGCAGCTCCCAAACCCAGGGGGGTTCCTACGAGCAGTACTTC. Protein product: CASSSQTQGGSYEQYF.

In DNA, the CDR3 is TGTGCCATCAGCGATGGACAGGCTGAAGCTTTCTTT. This codes for CAISDGQAEAFF. The genes are TRBV10-3 and TRBJ1-1; TRBD1 aligns across 7 bases. Trimming at V came to 6 bases and at J to 6 bases, leaving 4 bases not matched to a gene. The CDR3 is made up of 12 amino acids. Germline V lookup: CDR1 ENHRY, CDR2 SYGVKD.

V is TRBV6-2 or TRBV6-3 and J is TRBJ2-1; weak D call: TRBD2 (6 bases). The CDR3 spans 15 residues. V was cut by 2 bases and J by 6 bases, with 14 bases left in between. Per the germline V gene, CDR1 is MNHEY and CDR2 is SVGEGT. The CDR3: CASSYGAGRGNEQFF. The CDR3 bases are TGTGCCAGCAGTTACGGTGCGGGGCGAGGCAATGAGCAGTTCTTC.

The CDR3 loop is CASSGDRSGSNYGYTF. CDR3 in DNA: TGTGCCAGCAGCGGGGACAGGTCGGGATCTAACTATGGCTACACCTTC. The chain uses TRBV7-8 and TRBJ1-2, with TRBD1 identical over 8 bases. J was trimmed by 0 bases and V by 5 bases; bases with no gene match: 8. This CDR3 comprises 16 residues. From germline, CDR1 is SGHVS and CDR2 FQNEAQ.

The rearrangement links TRBV15 to TRBJ1-3; TRBD1 aligns across 9 bases. Trimming removed 5 bases from V and 6 bases from J; junction bases left unmatched: 5. The length of the CDR3 is 14 residues. Germline-derived CDR1 and CDR2 are LNHNV and YYDKDF (reference sequence). The CDR3 nucleotides are TGTGCCACCAGCTTACGGACAGGGGCAAACACCATATATTTT. Translating gives CATSLRTGANTIYF.

The chain has TRBV7-2 and TRBJ2-3; perhaps TRBD2 as D (6 bases). The CDR3 is 15 amino acids. Trimming cost V 0 bases and J 11 bases, with 18 bases left between them. Per the germline V gene, CDR1 is SGHTA and CDR2 is FQGNSA. The CDR3 DNA reads as TGTGCCAGCAGCTTAGCGCAAGGACTATTATCCGGGCAGTATTTT. Protein: CASSLAQGLLSGQYF. The whole variable domain, remainder taken from reference TRBV7-2 and TRBJ2-3, is GAGVSQSPSNKVTEKGKDVELRCDPISGHTALYWYRQSLGQGLEFLIYFQGNSAPDKSGLPSDRFSAERTGGSVSTLTIQRTQQEDSAVYLCASSLAQGLLSGQYFGPGTRLTVL.

This rearrangement joins TRBV20-1 to TRBJ1-2, with 7 bases matching TRBD1. The J segment lost 4 bases and the V segment lost 3 bases, leaving 8 bases of the junction unmatched. There are 14 residues in the CDR3. Germline assignment: CDR1 DFQATT and CDR2 SNEGSKA (reference sequence). CDR3 amino acids: CSASPGQKTYGYTF. The CDR3 DNA reads as TGCAGTGCTAGTCCGGGACAGAAGACCTATGGCTACACCTTC.

This clone came up once. The V and J genes are TRBV5-1 and TRBJ2-6, with a possible D match to TRBD2 (5 bases). The CDR3 spans 12 residues. Germline values: CDR1 SGHRS, CDR2 YFSETQ. The ends were cut back, 2 bases at V and 10 bases at J, with 7 bases in the middle. CDR3 sequence reads: CASSFEGNVLTF. CDR3 DNA sequence: TGCGCCAGCAGCTTCGAGGGTAACGTCCTGACTTTC.